One and the same sample provided the 30 T cell receptor beta chains below, sequenced in a study of T cells in Graves' hyperthyroidism and ophthalmopathy. Amplified regions were TCR beta CDR3 sequences from RNA transcripts. A first-round RT-PCR of the TCR CDR3 used the HTBI primer set. In TCRdb, the multiplex PCR reads were re-called with MiXCR into one record per CDR3 protein. The sample yields roughly 840,000 distinct CDR3 sequences, around 38% seen once. Input material: blood. These receptors all come from a man aged 18 to 29 with Graves' hyperthyroidism.

This chain links TRBV24-1 with TRBJ2-6, with TRBD1 matching over 8 bases. From germline, CDR1 is KGHDR and CDR2 SFDVKD. V lost 3 bases, J lost 1 base, and 1 base stayed unmatched. CDR3 length equals 16 residues. The CDR3 bases are TGTGCCACCAGTGATCGGACAGGGTCTGGGGCCAACGTCCTGACTTTC. Translating it yields CATSDRTGSGANVLTF.

This clonotype was seen at least ten times. The genes are TRBV6-5 and TRBJ1-6, with D possibly TRBD1 on 6 matching bases. Per germline, CDR1 MNHEY and CDR2 SVGAGI. V was cut by 9 bases and J by 10 bases, with 16 bases left in between. CDR3 length: 13 amino acids. CDR3: CASRGGQGSPLHF. As DNA, the CDR3 is TGTGCCAGTCGGGGGGGGCAGGGGTCACCCCTCCACTTT.

This clonotype has only a few counts. This sequence joins TRBV4-2 and TRBJ1-5; no definite D call. The CDR3 is 16 residues long. Germline CDR1 LGHNA, CDR2 YNFKEQ. V was clipped by 0 bases and J by 0 bases, with 9 bases between them. This chain's CDR3 is CASSQEEGISNQPQHF. The CDR3 region has the DNA TGTGCCAGCAGCCAAGAAGAAGGCATTAGCAATCAGCCCCAGCATTTT.

The CDR3 DNA follows: TGTGCCAGCAGGGAGGCGGGAAGGCAGAACACCGGGGAGCTGTTTTTT. Translating gives CASREAGRQNTGELFF. This sequence joins TRBV7-2 and TRBJ2-2; weak D call: TRBD2 (6 bases). The CDR3 runs to 16 residues. Germline lookup yields CDR1 SGHTA and CDR2 FQGNSA. Between the trimmed V and J ends, which lost 6 bases and 1 base, there was a span of 15 bases.

This clonotype was detected many times. This chain links TRBV29-1 with TRBJ1-2; D possibly corresponds to TRBD1 (6 bases). This CDR3 has 12 residues. The V end lost 7 bases, the J end lost 1 base, and 10 bases lay between the germline ends. In germline, CDR1 is SQVTM, CDR2 ANQGSEA. CDR3 region: CSGAGDNYGYTF. The CDR3 DNA sequence: TGCAGCGGGGCAGGGGATAACTATGGCTACACCTTC. The whole variable domain, remainder taken from reference TRBV29-1 and TRBJ1-2, is SAVISQKPSRDICQRGTSLTIQCQVDSQVTMMFWYRQQPGQSLTLIATANQGSEATYESGFVIDKFPISRPNLTFSTLTVSNMSPEDSSIYLCSGAGDNYGYTFGSGTRLTVV.

This clonotype has more than one count but fewer than ten. The chain couples TRBV5-1 to TRBJ1-1; 9 nucleotides agree with TRBD1. The germline gives CDR1 SGHRS, CDR2 YFSETQ. V was clipped by 4 bases and J by 5 bases; unmatched bases: 9. The CDR3 extends over 15 amino acids. The DNA for the CDR3 is TGCGCCAGCAGCCTCCTCGGACAGGGGAAAACTGAAGCTTTCTTT. This encodes CASSLLGQGKTEAFF.

This clonotype was observed many times. This chain connects TRBV7-3 to TRBJ1-1; TRBD1 might be the D (6 bases). This CDR3 spans 13 amino acids. V lost 4 bases, J lost 4 bases, and 10 bases lay in between. Germline assignment: CDR1 SGHTA and CDR2 FQGTGA. The DNA of the CDR3 is TGTGCCAGCAGCTCACAGGGCCCCACTGAAGCTTTCTTT. Translating gives CASSSQGPTEAFF. Full variable domain (outside the CDR3, taken from reference TRBV7-3 and TRBJ1-1): GAGVSQTPSNKVTEKGKYVELRCDPISGHTALYWYRQSLGQGPEFLIYFQGTGAADDSGLPNDRFFAVRPEGSVSTLKIQRTERGDSAVYLCASSSQGPTEAFFGQGTRLTVV.

This clonotype came up many times. This rearrangement joins TRBV2 to TRBJ1-1; no clear D. Germline assignment: CDR1 SNHLY and CDR2 FYNNEI. Trimming pared 9 bases from V and 3 bases from J, leaving 17 bases between. The CDR3 totals 14 residues. This CDR3 is CARNPGPGHTEAFF. The CDR3 DNA sequence: TGTGCCAGGAATCCGGGCCCCGGGCACACTGAAGCTTTCTTT.

This clonotype was seen a handful of times. CDR3 DNA: TGTGCCAGCAGCTTAGAGATGACTAGCGCGGGGTACGAGCAGTACTTC. Translating gives CASSLEMTSAGYEQYF. The chain combines TRBV7-8 with TRBJ2-7, with 8 bases aligning to TRBD2. Per germline, CDR1 SGHVS and CDR2 FQNEAQ. V dropped 1 base and J dropped 4; count of bases not matched to a gene: 9. There are 16 residues in the CDR3.

This clonotype was seen a few times. CDR3 DNA: TGCAGTGCTAGATCCACGGATAACACCGGGGAGCTGTTTTTT. This codes for CSARSTDNTGELFF. The chain recombines TRBV20-1 with TRBJ2-2; no clear D gene. V shed 2 bases and J shed 2 bases, with 9 bases lying between them. The germline gives CDR1 DFQATT, CDR2 SNEGSKA (reference sequence). The CDR3 length is 14 residues.

With respect to this clonotype: Because the CDR3's place on the DNA is in doubt, the DNA is left out and the CDR3 is given as listed by TCRdb. The chain couples TRBV7-9 to TRBJ2-2; the table's D call of TRBD1 was not tested on the DNA. The CDR3 is 15 amino acids long, termini counted. The germline CDR1 and CDR2 sequences are SEHNR and FQNEAQ (reference sequence). This chain's CDR3 is CASSWTGGTPGSCFF.

This clonotype was seen a handful of times. The chain couples TRBV20-1 to TRBJ2-7; D could derive from TRBD1 or TRBD2 (6 bases each). V lost 5 bases and J 3 bases, leaving 17 bases between the germline ends. Germline values: CDR1 DFQATT, CDR2 SNEGSKA (reference sequence). The CDR3 sequence is 14 residues long. In DNA, the CDR3 is TGCAGTGCTCTCGATGGGGGGCGGTTCTACGAGCAGTACTTC. Translated, it gives CSALDGGRFYEQYF.

The chain has TRBV6-6 and TRBJ1-2; D gene uncertain. The CDR3 has 15 residues. V gave up 2 bases and J gave up 3 bases, with 13 bases separating them. Germline V gene lookup returns CDR1 MNHNY and CDR2 SVGAGI (reference sequence). CDR3 loop: CASSYGVEVYYGYTF. CDR3 coding DNA: TGTGCCAGCAGTTACGGGGTCGAGGTTTACTATGGCTACACCTTC.

This clonotype was counted at least ten times. The chain has TRBV12-3 or TRBV12-4 and TRBJ2-5; D gene unclear. This CDR3 spans 13 amino acids. The ends were cut back, 6 bases at V and 5 bases at J, with 13 bases in the middle. CDR3 coding DNA: TGTGCCAGCAGCCTCAGAGGTGTCGAGACCCAGTACTTC. It specifies CASSLRGVETQYF.

J is TRBJ2-7 and V is TRBV29-1; D might be TRBD1 (6 bases). Trimming took 6 bases from V and 0 from J, leaving 12 bases between them. This CDR3 has 13 residues. Per the germline V gene, CDR1 is SQVTM and CDR2 is ANQGSEA. The CDR3 DNA is TGCAGCGTCTCCTGGGACAACTCCTACGAGCAGTACTTC. This translates into CSVSWDNSYEQYF.

The V call is TRBV4-1, the J call TRBJ2-7; no clear D. Germline CDR1 reads MGHRA; CDR2 reads YSYEKL. The CDR3 runs to 14 residues. The V gene lost 1 base and the J gene lost 5 bases, with 12 bases spanning the gap. CDR3 sequence reads: CASSQAIFEDEQYF. CDR3 nucleotide sequence: TGCGCCAGCAGCCAAGCAATCTTCGAGGACGAGCAGTACTTC.

There are a few counts of this clonotype. This chain joins TRBV2 and TRBJ2-7, with unresolved D. Germline V gene data show CDR1 as SNHLY and CDR2 as FYNNEI. Trimming removed 6 bases at V and 3 bases at J, with 12 bases between. The CDR3 is made up of 13 amino acids. CDR3: CASSQRLFYEQYF. CDR3 coding DNA: TGTGCCAGCAGCCAAAGACTGTTCTACGAGCAGTACTTC.

The chain combines TRBV7-8 with TRBJ1-4; no clear D gene. Germline CDR1 and CDR2: SGHVS and FQNEAQ. The CDR3 is 13 amino acids. Trimming took off 5 bases at V and 5 bases at J, with 9 bases between the two ends. CDR3 in DNA: TGTGCCAGCAGCCTACACCGCAATGAAAAACTGTTTTTT. It encodes CASSLHRNEKLFF.

The V call is TRBV10-3, the J call TRBJ2-5; D ambiguous. The V end lost 3 bases, the J end lost 1 base, and 12 bases lay between the germline ends. Germline V lookup: CDR1 ENHRY, CDR2 SYGVKD. The length of the CDR3 is 15 residues. The CDR3 DNA sequence: TGTGCCATCAGTGACCGCTCCTGGGCCCAAGAGACCCAGTACTTC. It yields the protein CAISDRSWAQETQYF.

The sample holds many counts of this clonotype. V is TRBV29-1 and J is TRBJ2-7, with a weak D call TRBD2 (5 bases). The CDR3 consists of 11 residues. Germline-derived CDR1 and CDR2 are SQVTM and ANQGSEA. V lost 7 bases and J lost 7, with 14 bases in between. The CDR3 region has the DNA TGCAGCGGGCGCAAATCGGGGGAGCAGTACTTC. It specifies CSGRKSGEQYF.

Only a few counts were recorded for this clonotype. This sequence joins TRBV4-3 and TRBJ1-3; perhaps TRBD1 as D (6 bases). V lost 1 base to trimming and J lost 0 bases, with 13 bases between them. Germline CDR1 is LGHNA and CDR2 is YSLEER. The CDR3 has 17 residues. CDR3 nucleotides: TGCGCCAGCAGCCAAGGGGGGCGCGGGTTCTCTGGAAACACCATATATTTT. Translated, it gives CASSQGGRGFSGNTIYF.

In its sample, this clonotype was seen many times. V and J are TRBV20-1 and TRBJ2-5; TRBD1 is a possible D gene (6 bases). This CDR3 spans 12 amino acids. V lost 2 bases, J lost 4 bases, and 8 bases lay in between. CDR1 and CDR2 from the germline V gene are DFQATT and SNEGSKA (reference sequence). The CDR3 sequence: CSARPGAETQYF. The CDR3 nucleotides read TGCAGTGCTAGACCAGGGGCAGAGACCCAGTACTTC.

Notes on this clonotype: A much larger clone differs from this one at a single base, so this may be a read error. The J gene is TRBJ1-3, the V gene TRBV14, with TRBD1 identical over 7 bases. Looked up from germline, CDR1 is SGHDN and CDR2 is FVKESK. Trimming removed 3 bases from V and 4 bases from J; junction bases left unmatched: 6. The CDR3 length is 15 residues. The CDR3, as DNA: TGTGCCAGCAGCCACGGACAGGCTATCGGAAACACCATATATTTT. Translating it yields CASSHGQAIGNTIYF.

The chain combines TRBV15 with TRBJ1-1; 9 nucleotides line up with TRBD1. The V gene end was trimmed by 2 bases and the J gene end by 3 bases; junction bases not matched to a gene: 4. Germline V gene lookup returns CDR1 LNHNV and CDR2 YYDKDF (reference sequence). CDR3 size: 15 residues. This chain's CDR3 is CATSRPRQGDTEAFF. The CDR3, as DNA: TGTGCCACCAGCAGACCAAGACAGGGGGACACTGAAGCTTTCTTT.

In this sample, this clonotype turned up a few times. This chain uses TRBV5-1 with TRBJ1-4; 7 positions agree with TRBD1. The CDR3 totals 14 residues. Germline values: CDR1 SGHRS, CDR2 YFSETQ. Trimming took 6 bases from V and 7 from J; bases not matched to a gene: 9. CDR3 residues: CASILQGMGEKLFF. The CDR3 DNA sequence: TGCGCCAGCATCCTACAGGGGATGGGTGAAAAACTGTTTTTT.

This chain links TRBV7-2 with TRBJ2-5; weak D call: TRBD1 (9 bases). The CDR3 covers 15 residues. Germline values: CDR1 SGHTA, CDR2 FQGNSA. V lost 1 base, J lost 4 bases, and 13 bases lay in between. The CDR3 reads CASSLVAGQGETQYF. CDR3 DNA: TGTGCCAGCAGCTTAGTAGCGGGACAGGGAGAGACCCAGTACTTC.

The gene calls are TRBV15 and TRBJ1-1; 7 bases line up with TRBD1. This CDR3 contains 13 residues. V dropped 5 bases and J dropped 11; count of bases not matched to a gene: 11. Germline assignment: CDR1 LNHNV and CDR2 YYDKDF (reference sequence). CDR3: CATSAGTARDAFF. In DNA form, the CDR3 reads TGTGCCACCAGCGCCGGGACAGCCCGGGACGCTTTCTTT.

This chain joins TRBV10-3 and TRBJ1-4; 10 nucleotides match TRBD1. The CDR3 sequence is 14 residues long. Germline loops: CDR1 ENHRY, CDR2 SYGVKD. Trimming took 10 bases from V and 10 from J; bases not matched to a gene: 12. The CDR3 nucleotides are TGTGCCACCGGGGAAGACAGGGGGCGCGGAAAACTGTTTTTT. Translation gives CATGEDRGRGKLFF.

The chain carries TRBV4-2 and TRBJ1-5; D unclear. Germline values: CDR1 LGHNA, CDR2 YNFKEQ. Trimming left V 0 bases short and J 7 bases short, with 10 bases between. The length of the CDR3 is 14 residues. The CDR3: CASSQEAGPQPQHF. The CDR3 region has the DNA TGTGCCAGCAGCCAAGAAGCTGGGCCACAGCCCCAGCATTTT.

Points on this clonotype: This may arise from a read error, as a much more abundant clone is one base away. The genes are TRBV7-2 and TRBJ2-6, with 8 bases aligning to TRBD1. The CDR3 is 16 amino acids. Germline V gene lookup returns CDR1 SGHTA and CDR2 FQGNSA. V dropped 8 bases and J dropped 3; count of bases not matched to a gene: 9. The CDR3 DNA reads as TGTGCCAGCTTACTACGGACAGGGTTTGGGGCCAACGTCCTGACTTTC. Its translation is CASLLRTGFGANVLTF.